The 28 T cell receptor beta chains listed next were all sequenced from one sample in a study of human T cells and chemical hapten exposure (dated by TCRdb to the early 2020s). In light of the paper, this sample's time point label describes: pre-sensitization, week 0. This specimen's treatment or condition label, per the study, means: therapeutic diphenylcyclopropenone sensitization with weekly scalp DPC. Library preparation was by RACE. The sequencing machine was a NextSeq 500. Through fastp at Q25 and MiXCR, TCRdb rebuilt clones from the public reads, retaining in-frame beta chains. Each CDR3 protein appears once, grouped with its most common genes and DNA. This sample lists some 98,000 distinct CDR3 sequences; 11% were detected once. The ten largest make up approximately 3.1% of the sample. The input for sequencing was whole blood, taken in connection with sensitization to the hapten diphenylcyclopropenone (DPC). The source of these receptors is a woman aged 55-70 years with alopecia areata. Some clones in this sample may be carry-over from other donors' samples.

The V and J genes are TRBV5-1 and TRBJ2-3, with 7 bases identical to TRBD1. Looked up from germline, CDR1 is SGHRS and CDR2 is YFSETQ. CDR3 length: 15 residues. The ends lost 1 base at V and 5 bases at J; junction bases unmatched: 7. The CDR3 loop reads CASSLSAGGQDTQYF. CDR3 coding DNA: TGCGCCAGCAGCTTGTCGGCAGGGGGACAAGATACGCAGTATTTT.

J is TRBJ2-1 and V is TRBV7-9; 8 positions agree with TRBD1. The J segment lost 9 bases and the V segment lost 2 bases, leaving 6 bases of the junction unmatched. This CDR3 is built from 14 residues. The germline CDR1 and CDR2 sequences are SEHNR and FQNEAQ (reference sequence). CDR3 sequence reads: CASSLNSGGVEQFF. The CDR3 coding sequence is TGTGCCAGCAGCTTAAATTCAGGGGGCGTTGAGCAGTTCTTC.

The sample holds many counts of this clonotype. This chain joins TRBV7-2 and TRBJ2-1; maybe TRBD2 (5 bases). The CDR3 contains 15 residues. CDR1 SGHTA and CDR2 FQGNSA come from the germline V gene. Trimming took off 5 bases at V and 4 bases at J, with 15 bases between the two ends. The CDR3 reads CASSPSGVQYNEQFF. The CDR3 DNA reads TGTGCCAGCAGCCCGTCCGGGGTTCAATACAATGAGCAGTTCTTC.

Many counts were recorded for this clonotype. The chain is built from TRBV6-6 and TRBJ1-5; tentatively, D is TRBD1 (6 bases). The germline gives CDR1 MNHNY, CDR2 SVGAGI (reference sequence). This CDR3 comprises 17 residues. The ends were cut back, 0 bases at V and 3 bases at J, with 15 bases in the middle. The CDR3 reads CASSYSLGGTHNQPQHF. The DNA for the CDR3 is TGTGCCAGCAGTTACTCGTTAGGGGGTACCCACAATCAGCCCCAGCATTTT.

V and J are TRBV20-1 and TRBJ2-2; no definite D call. Germline V gene lookup returns CDR1 DFQATT and CDR2 SNEGSKA (reference sequence). This CDR3 is built from 11 residues. Deletions cut 5 bases from V and 6 bases from J, with 7 bases between. CDR3 protein: CSASEAGELFF. CDR3 sequence (DNA): TGCAGTGCTTCAGAGGCCGGGGAGCTGTTTTTT.

This clonotype was observed at least ten times. The chain employs TRBV10-3 and TRBJ2-2, with D unresolved. The CDR3 totals 13 residues. Per germline, CDR1 ENHRY and CDR2 SYGVKD. Trimming shortened V by 7 bases and J by 1 base, and 7 bases separated the two germline ends. CDR3 sequence: CAIIARNTGELFF. CDR3 coding DNA: TGTGCCATCATAGCCAGGAACACCGGGGAGCTGTTTTTT.

The chain has TRBV11-1 and TRBJ2-5; D uncertain. Germline values: CDR1 SGHAT, CDR2 FQDESV (reference sequence). Between the trimmed V and J ends, which lost 8 bases and 6 bases, there was a span of 13 bases. CDR3 length: 12 residues. The CDR3 DNA reads TGTGCCAGCGCGAAGACGATAAAGACCCAGTACTTC. Translating gives CASAKTIKTQYF.

This clonotype was recorded many times. The V call is TRBV5-1, the J call TRBJ2-7; D uncertain. The CDR3 has 13 amino acids. Germline assignment: CDR1 SGHRS and CDR2 YFSETQ. V dropped 4 bases and J dropped 0 bases, with 8 bases sitting between them. The chain's CDR3 is CASSPGPSYEQYF. The CDR3 nucleotides are TGCGCCAGCAGCCCGGGCCCCTCCTACGAGCAGTACTTC.

This clonotype was picked up a small number of times. The gene calls are TRBV18 and TRBJ2-7, with D hard to call. Germline values: CDR1 KGHSH, CDR2 LQKENI. The CDR3 is made up of 15 amino acids. The V and J ends lost 0 bases and 1 base respectively, with 10 bases between them. The CDR3 DNA sequence: TGTGCCAGCTCACCACCAGGGTTAGATTCCTACGAGCAGTACTTC. This encodes CASSPPGLDSYEQYF.

The gene calls are TRBV2 and TRBJ2-7; D call uncertain. Trimming removed 4 bases from V and 2 bases from J, with 6 bases in between. CDR1 SNHLY and CDR2 FYNNEI come from the germline V gene. The CDR3 has 12 residues. The CDR3, as DNA: TGTGCCAGCAGTGTTTTTCCCTACGAGCAGTACTTC. Its protein product is CASSVFPYEQYF.

This sequence joins TRBV9 and TRBJ2-7; the D gene is possibly TRBD1 (5 bases). CDR3 length equals 13 residues. Per germline, CDR1 SGDLS and CDR2 YYNGEE. V was cut by 0 bases and J by 3 bases, with 7 bases left in between. The CDR3 nucleotides read TGTGCCAGCAGCGTAGATACAGGCTACGAGCAGTACTTC. The encoded protein is CASSVDTGYEQYF.

This clonotype was observed many times. The chain couples TRBV18 to TRBJ1-4; unclear D gene. CDR1 and CDR2 from the germline V gene are KGHSH and LQKENI. The V and J ends lost 3 bases and 10 bases respectively, with 12 bases between them. The length of the CDR3 is 13 residues. DNA for the CDR3: TGTGCCAGCTCACCCGGAGCGGACGGAAAACTGTTTTTT. As protein: CASSPGADGKLFF.

The chain joins TRBV7-9 to TRBJ2-1; TRBD1 aligns across 10 bases. Germline V gives CDR1 SEHNR, CDR2 FQNEAQ (reference sequence). The length of the CDR3 is 14 residues. With 8 bases clipped from V and 12 bases from J, the junction kept 13 bases outside the gene matches. CDR3 sequence (DNA): TGTGCCAGCGTGACAGGGGGCTGGGCGGCCGTGCAGTTCTTC. Translated: CASVTGGWAAVQFF.

This clonotype was seen at least ten times. The chain couples TRBV5-1 to TRBJ1-1; D is uncertain. Germline V gene sequence: CDR1 SGHRS, CDR2 YFSETQ. The V end was cut by 7 bases, the J end by 4 bases, with 14 bases between. The CDR3 totals 13 residues. Here the CDR3 reads CASAATGGTEAFF. CDR3 nucleotides: TGCGCCAGCGCAGCGACCGGCGGCACTGAAGCTTTCTTT.

The sample holds many counts of this clonotype. The rearrangement links TRBV18 to TRBJ2-7; a possible D gene is TRBD1 (6 bases). This CDR3 has 16 residues. In germline, CDR1 is KGHSH, CDR2 LQKENI. V gave up 5 bases and J gave up 0 bases, with 17 bases separating them. The CDR3: CASSTTGTRFSYEQYF. Written as DNA, the CDR3 is TGTGCCAGCTCAACAACCGGGACAAGGTTCTCCTACGAGCAGTACTTC.

This clonotype was detected ten times or more. V is TRBV20-1 and J is TRBJ2-2, with 12 bases lining up with TRBD2. The CDR3 is made up of 19 amino acids. The ends lost 3 bases at V and 3 bases at J; junction bases unmatched: 14. CDR1 is DFQATT, CDR2 SNEGSKA, per germline (reference sequence). CDR3 protein: CSARFLAGGLTGHTGELFF. Written as DNA, the CDR3 is TGCAGTGCTAGGTTTCTAGCGGGGGGGCTCACCGGACACACCGGGGAGCTGTTTTTT.

This clonotype has just a few counts. The J gene is TRBJ2-1, the V gene TRBV6-5; 10 nucleotides line up with TRBD1. V gave up 5 bases and J gave up 7 bases; unmatched junction bases: 8. This CDR3 has 15 residues. Per the germline V gene, CDR1 is MNHEY and CDR2 is SVGAGI. CDR3 sequence reads: CASSTSGQGRNEQFF. The CDR3 DNA reads TGTGCCAGCAGTACATCGGGACAGGGGCGTAATGAGCAGTTCTTC.

This clonotype was picked up many times. V gene TRBV7-2 combines with J gene TRBJ2-5; D is uncertain. The germline V gene encodes CDR1 SGHTA and CDR2 FQGNSA. CDR3 length: 13 amino acids. Trimming took off 0 bases at V and 7 bases at J, with 9 bases between the two ends. Here the CDR3 reads CASSLARFGTQYF. Here the CDR3 DNA reads TGTGCCAGCAGCTTAGCTCGATTTGGGACCCAGTACTTC.

The rearrangement joins TRBV5-1 to TRBJ1-2; 11 bases are shared with TRBD1. In germline, CDR1 is SGHRS, CDR2 YFSETQ. Unmatched junction bases numbered 10, after V lost 3 bases and J lost 6 bases. The CDR3 runs to 16 residues. In nucleotides, the CDR3 is TGCGCCAGCAGCTCTCACCGGGACAGGGGGTTTGATGGCTACACCTTC. Residues: CASSSHRDRGFDGYTF.

This clonotype was found a few times. V is TRBV20-1 and J is TRBJ2-3; D gene unclear. Trimming shortened V by 0 bases and J by 5 bases, and 12 bases separated the two germline ends. CDR3 length equals 14 residues. CDR1 is DFQATT and CDR2 is SNEGSKA in the germline V gene (reference sequence). The CDR3 protein is CSARELNRQDTQYF. DNA for the CDR3: TGCAGTGCTAGAGAGCTTAATCGGCAAGATACGCAGTATTTT.

As for this clonotype: A clone one base away is much larger, so this may be a read error. The chain recombines TRBV5-1 with TRBJ1-2, with a weak D call TRBD1 (5 bases). Per the germline V gene, CDR1 is SGHRS and CDR2 is YFSETQ. The CDR3 is 15 residues long. Trimming cost V 0 bases and J 7 bases, with 16 bases left between them. CDR3 region: CASSLEGPGMVGYTF. The CDR3 nucleotides are TGCGCCAGCAGCTTGGAAGGCCCAGGGATGGTTGGCTACACCTTC.

This chain joins TRBV29-1 and TRBJ1-1; D is unresolved. With 6 bases removed from V and 4 bases from J, the gap between germline ends came to 9 bases. Germline V gives CDR1 SQVTM, CDR2 ANQGSEA. CDR3 length: 11 residues. The CDR3 loop reads CSVPSGTEAFF. In nucleotides, the CDR3 is TGCAGCGTACCCTCGGGCACTGAAGCTTTCTTT.

The rearrangement joins TRBV7-3 to TRBJ2-5, with D unclear. Germline CDR1 is SGHTA and CDR2 is FQGTGA. Trimming removed 4 bases from V and 3 bases from J, with 9 bases in between. The CDR3 runs to 13 residues. The CDR3 DNA sequence: TGTGCCAGCAGCTCCGGAATGAAAGAGACCCAGTACTTC. Its translation is CASSSGMKETQYF. Combining the CDR3 with reference TRBV7-3 and TRBJ2-5 gives the whole variable domain GAGVSQTPSNKVTEKGKYVELRCDPISGHTALYWYRQSLGQGPEFLIYFQGTGAADDSGLPNDRFFAVRPEGSVSTLKIQRTERGDSAVYLCASSSGMKETQYFGPGTRLLVL.

The chain is built from TRBV10-3 and TRBJ1-3; 7 bases are a match to TRBD1. The CDR3 spans 17 residues. V was pared by 3 bases and J by 3 bases, with 11 bases of the junction left unmatched. Germline V gene lookup returns CDR1 ENHRY and CDR2 SYGVKD. CDR3 DNA sequence: TGTGCCATCAGTGACGGATTGACAGGGAATATTGGAAACACCATATATTTT. This gives the protein CAISDGLTGNIGNTIYF.

Worth noting for this clonotype: Possible read error: a much larger clone is one base away. The chain employs TRBV7-9 and TRBJ2-7; 11 bases map to TRBD1. Per germline, CDR1 SEHNR and CDR2 FQNEAQ (reference sequence). V gave up 11 bases and J gave up 3 bases; unmatched junction bases: 9. The CDR3 sequence is 14 residues long. The CDR3, as DNA: TGTGCCGGTCAGACGGGACAGGGGGTCTACGAGCAGTACTTC. This translates into CAGQTGQGVYEQYF.

This clonotype was seen a few times. V usage is TRBV18 and J usage is TRBJ2-1, with 8 bases identical to TRBD1. The V segment lost 3 bases and the J segment 8 bases; nucleotides outside the gene matches: 9. The CDR3 consists of 15 residues. The V gene's germline CDR1 is KGHSH and CDR2 LQKENI. CDR3 in DNA: TGTGCCAGCTCACCCGGGACAGGAGGAGAGGATGAGCAGTTCTTC. Translating gives CASSPGTGGEDEQFF.

This clonotype was counted a few times. The chain couples TRBV4-1 to TRBJ2-2; 9 bases are a match to TRBD1. The CDR3 spans 15 residues. V was pared by 10 bases and J by 5 bases, with 11 bases of the junction left unmatched. In germline, CDR1 is MGHRA, CDR2 YSYEKL. CDR3 in amino acids: CATRPGTGLTGELFF. In DNA, the CDR3 is TGCGCCACCAGACCCGGGACAGGGCTGACCGGGGAGCTGTTTTTT.

Only a few counts were recorded for this clonotype. The chain recombines TRBV3-1 with TRBJ2-6; D gene unclear. Germline V gene data show CDR1 as LGHDT and CDR2 as YNNKEL (reference sequence). V shed 1 base and J shed 5 bases, with 6 bases lying between them. There are 14 residues in the CDR3. The CDR3 DNA follows: TGTGCCAGCAGCCAAGGTGGGTGGGCCAACGTCCTGACTTTC. Translation: CASSQGGWANVLTF.